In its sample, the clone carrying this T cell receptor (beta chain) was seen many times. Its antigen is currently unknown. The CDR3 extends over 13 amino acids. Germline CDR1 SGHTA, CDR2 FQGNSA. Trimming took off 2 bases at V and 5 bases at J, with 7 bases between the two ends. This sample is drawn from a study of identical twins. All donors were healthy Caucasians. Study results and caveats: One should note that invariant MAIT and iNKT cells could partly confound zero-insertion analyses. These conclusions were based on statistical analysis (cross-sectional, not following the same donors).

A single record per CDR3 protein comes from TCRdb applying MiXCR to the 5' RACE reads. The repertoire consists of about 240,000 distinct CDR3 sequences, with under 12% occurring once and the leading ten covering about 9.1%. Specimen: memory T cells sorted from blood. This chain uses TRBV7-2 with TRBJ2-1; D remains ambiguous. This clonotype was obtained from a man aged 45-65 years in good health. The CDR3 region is CASSLNRDNEQFF. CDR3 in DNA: TGTGCCAGCAGCTTAAACCGGGACAATGAGCAGTTCTTC.